This entry lists 17 T cell receptor beta chains sequenced from one sample in a study of blood T cell repertoires in COVID-19. Clones were read by immunoSEQ multiplex PCR, and TCRdb kept only the in-frame ones, dropping some. This sample has 45,000 to 65,000 clones, with over 90% found just once. Sequencing input: peripheral blood. These receptors all stem from a woman of 80 years or more with acute or convalescent COVID-19.

J is TRBJ1-2 and V is TRBV24-1; TRBD1 agrees at 12 bases. Germline V gives CDR1 KGHDR, CDR2 SFDVKD. The CDR3 extends over 15 amino acids. Unmatched junction bases numbered 2, after V lost 3 bases and J lost 4 bases. The CDR3 spells CATSDGTGGAYGYTF. The DNA for the CDR3 is TGTGCCACCAGTGATGGGACAGGGGGCGCCTATGGCTACACCTTC.

The chain's CDR3 is CASSLERIRGRANTGELFF. In nucleotides, the CDR3 is TGTGCCAGCAGCTTAGAGCGAATAAGGGGGCGGGCGAACACCGGGGAGCTGTTTTTT. The genes are TRBV7-2 and TRBJ2-2; TRBD1 agrees at 7 bases. The CDR3 loop spans 19 amino acids. From germline, CDR1 is SGHTA and CDR2 FQGNSA. Trimming cost V 1 base and J 0 bases; bases outside gene matches: 11.

The chain employs TRBV4-3 and TRBJ2-1; TRBD2 matches at 10 bases. Germline trimming cut 1 base from V and 8 bases from J; bases unmatched to any gene: 23. CDR1 LGHNA and CDR2 YSLEER come from the germline V gene. The CDR3 runs to 21 residues. This CDR3 reads CASSQVRAGAGGPYYLDEQFF. CDR3 nucleotides: TGCGCCAGCAGCCAAGTGAGGGCGGGAGCGGGAGGGCCTTATTATCTCGATGAGCAGTTCTTC.

The chain joins TRBV7-3 to TRBJ2-7; 8 nucleotides agree with TRBD2. CDR3 length equals 15 residues. From germline, CDR1 is SGHTA and CDR2 FQGTGA. J lost 3 bases, V lost 5 bases, and 9 bases had no gene match. CDR3 residues: CASSRSGGGNYEQYF. The CDR3 nucleotides are TGTGCCAGCAGCCGGTCTGGCGGGGGGAACTACGAGCAGTACTTC.

The chain uses TRBV4-2 and TRBJ1-4, with a possible D match to TRBD1 (6 bases). Germline V gene sequence: CDR1 LGHNA, CDR2 YNFKEQ. This CDR3 has 14 amino acids. Trimming cost V 1 base and J 8 bases, with 11 bases left between them. The CDR3: CASSQGTGSEKLFF. For the CDR3, the DNA is TGTGCCAGCAGCCAAGGAACAGGGAGCGAAAAACTGTTTTTT.

The CDR3 sequence is CASSWGRGSTDTQYF. DNA of the CDR3: TGTGCCAGCAGTTGGGGGAGGGGGAGCACAGATACGCAGTATTTT. The rearrangement uses TRBV6-2 or TRBV6-3 and TRBJ2-3, with a possible D match to TRBD2 (7 bases). The germline V gene encodes CDR1 MNHEY and CDR2 SVGEGT. Trimming cost V 4 bases and J 0 bases, with 11 bases left between them. The CDR3 length is 15 residues.

DNA of the CDR3: TGTGCCAGCAGCTTACGGGGTTACGAGCAGTACTTC. Its protein is CASSLRGYEQYF. The V gene is TRBV11-1, the J gene TRBJ2-7; TRBD2 is a possible D gene (5 bases). CDR3 length: 12 residues. Trimming cost V 2 bases and J 4 bases, with 6 bases left between them. Germline V gene sequence: CDR1 SGHAT, CDR2 FQDESV (reference sequence).

This chain connects TRBV3-1 (or the pseudogene TRBV3-2) to TRBJ1-6; D not resolved. This CDR3 is 14 amino acids long. Germline CDR1 reads LGHDT; CDR2 reads YNNKEL (reference sequence). The ends were cut back, 1 base at V and 7 bases at J, with 8 bases in the middle. For the CDR3, the DNA is TGTGCCAGCAGCCAAGCCCCTCGGAATTCACCCCTCCACTTT. This codes for CASSQAPRNSPLHF.

In its sample, this clone was seen once. The chain is built from TRBV21-1 and TRBJ1-5. TRBV21-1 represents a pseudogene. The CDR3 extends over 17 amino acids. This chain's CDR3 is CASSKGRVAYSNQPQHF. Written as DNA, the CDR3 is TGTGCCAGCAGCAAAGGGCGTGTAGCATATAGCAATCAGCCCCAGCATTTT.

This chain links TRBV29-1 with TRBJ1-2; 8 bases are a match to TRBD1. Per germline, CDR1 SQVTM and CDR2 ANQGSEA. Trimming cost V 5 bases and J 5 bases; bases outside gene matches: 4. The CDR3 loop spans 12 amino acids. The CDR3 nucleotides are TGCAGCGTTTGGACAGGGATATATGGCTACACCTTC. Protein product: CSVWTGIYGYTF. The variable domain in full, with the rest retrieved from reference TRBV29-1 and TRBJ1-2, is SAVISQKPSRDICQRGTSLTIQCQVDSQVTMMFWYRQQPGQSLTLIATANQGSEATYESGFVIDKFPISRPNLTFSTLTVSNMSPEDSSIYLCSVWTGIYGYTFGSGTRLTVV.

The gene calls are TRBV5-1 and TRBJ1-3; TRBD1 aligns across 12 bases. V lost 0 bases and J lost 4; bases outside the gene matches: 2. The CDR3 contains 16 residues. Looked up from germline, CDR1 is SGHRS and CDR2 is YFSETQ. Written as DNA, the CDR3 is TGCGCCAGCAGCTTGGAGGGACAGGGGGCAGGAAACACCATATATTTT. Its translation: CASSLEGQGAGNTIYF.

This chain uses TRBV18 with TRBJ2-5; TRBD1 matches at 10 bases. This CDR3 has 16 amino acids. Germline CDR1 is KGHSH and CDR2 is LQKENI. Unmatched junction bases numbered 9, after V lost 3 bases and J lost 5 bases. The CDR3 here is CASSPLGQGPPETQYF. CDR3 sequence (DNA): TGTGCCAGCTCACCGTTGGGACAGGGGCCCCCGGAGACCCAGTACTTC.

The V call is TRBV10-3, the J call TRBJ2-1, with TRBD2 matching over 8 bases. The germline V gene has CDR1 ENHRY and CDR2 SYGVKD. CDR3 length: 15 amino acids. J gave up 0 bases and V 5 bases, and 3 bases lay outside the gene matches. The CDR3 spells CAISQTSGSYNEQFF. DNA of the CDR3: TGTGCCATCAGTCAAACTAGCGGCTCCTACAATGAGCAGTTCTTC.

This clone has only a few counts. This chain joins TRBV6-2 or TRBV6-3 and TRBJ1-2, with TRBD1 as a possible D gene (6 bases). Germline lookup yields CDR1 MNHEY and CDR2 SVGEGT. The CDR3 is 17 residues long. V lost 5 bases and J lost 6, with 25 bases in between. The CDR3 reads CASSTPRAGGAGDGYTF. CDR3 nucleotide sequence: TGTGCCAGCAGTACCCCCCGTGCGGGGGGCGCGGGGGATGGCTACACCTTC.

The V and J genes are TRBV4-3 and TRBJ2-7; possible D gene TRBD1, 6 bases. CDR3 length: 16 amino acids. The V end lost 0 bases, the J end lost 0 bases, and 12 bases lay between the germline ends. Germline-derived CDR1 and CDR2 are LGHNA and YSLEER. Here the CDR3 reads CASSQDRQGSSYEQYF. The DNA for the CDR3 is TGCGCCAGCAGCCAAGATCGGCAGGGGAGCTCCTACGAGCAGTACTTC.

The chain has TRBV27 and TRBJ1-2, with 9 bases matching TRBD1. The CDR3 length is 13 residues. The germline gives CDR1 MNHEY, CDR2 SMNVEV (reference sequence). The J segment lost 5 bases and the V segment lost 9 bases, leaving 7 bases of the junction unmatched. The CDR3 DNA is TGTGCCAGTTGGGACAGGGACGTTTATGGCTACACCTTC. It yields the protein CASWDRDVYGYTF.

The rearrangement links TRBV30 to TRBJ1-2, with D unresolved. This CDR3 comprises 11 residues. V was trimmed by 1 base and J by 8 bases, leaving 8 bases between them. CDR1 is GTSNPN, CDR2 SVGIG, per germline (reference sequence). The CDR3 region has the DNA TGTGCCTGGAGTGCGTTATTAGGCTACACCTTC. Translated: CAWSALLGYTF.